Shown below are 30 T cell receptor beta chains from a single sample sequenced in a study of blood T cell repertoires in COVID-19. Data came from immunoSEQ multiplex PCR; TCRdb stores just in-frame clones and leaves some out. This sample carries 200,000 to 250,000 clones, approximately 81% of them seen once, and the ten largest clones take about 20%. Sequences were obtained from peripheral blood. The receptors come from a man aged 25 to 40 with active or convalescent COVID-19.

J is TRBJ1-1 and V is TRBV19; maybe TRBD1 (6 bases). The CDR3 is 15 amino acids. Germline V CDR1 and CDR2: LNHDA, SQIVND (reference sequence). The ends were cut back, 0 bases at V and 1 base at J, with 9 bases in the middle. In DNA form, the CDR3 reads TGTGCCAGTAGTATAGATCGGACAGCGAACACTGAAGCTTTCTTT. Translation: CASSIDRTANTEAFF. The full variable domain, with the rest looked up from reference TRBV19 and TRBJ1-1, is DGGITQSPKYLFRKEGQNVTLSCEQNLNHDAMYWYRQDPGQGLRLIYYSQIVNDFQKGDIAEGYSVSREKKESFPLTVTSAQKNPTAFYLCASSIDRTANTEAFFGQGTRLTVV.

This clone occurred a few times. CDR3 region: CASSGARNEKLFF. In DNA form, the CDR3 reads TGTGCCAGCAGTGGGGCCAGGAACGAAAAACTGTTTTTT. The chain employs TRBV12-3 or TRBV12-4 and TRBJ1-4; D possibly corresponds to TRBD1 (5 bases). The CDR3 contains 13 residues. The V end lost 5 bases, the J end lost 8 bases, and 12 bases lay between the germline ends.

The rearrangement uses TRBV19 and TRBJ1-4; 8 bases line up with TRBD1. This CDR3 comprises 14 residues. Germline V gene lookup returns CDR1 LNHDA and CDR2 SQIVND (reference sequence). Trimming took 8 bases from V and 10 from J; bases not matched to a gene: 12. The chain's CDR3 is CASSGQGGAGKLFF. In nucleotides, the CDR3 is TGTGCCAGTTCCGGACAGGGCGGGGCCGGAAAACTGTTTTTT.

This clone was seen a single time. The V call is TRBV27, the J call TRBJ1-2, with 7 bases matching TRBD1. The CDR3 runs to 17 residues. The trim removed 5 bases at V and 6 bases at J, leaving 18 bases unmatched. Germline V CDR1 and CDR2: MNHEY, SMNVEV (reference sequence). CDR3 coding DNA: TGTGCCAGCAGTCCCCGCTTCGGAGGGGGCCAAACGCATGGCTACACCTTC. Protein: CASSPRFGGGQTHGYTF.

This chain uses TRBV5-1 with TRBJ1-5; 8 nucleotides align to TRBD1. The CDR3 runs 16 residues. V was pared by 7 bases and J by 2 bases, with 11 bases of the junction left unmatched. CDR1 and CDR2 (germline): SGHRS, YFSETQ. The CDR3 here is CASLGGTGWGNQPQHF. The CDR3, as DNA: TGCGCCAGCCTTGGGGGGACAGGTTGGGGCAATCAGCCCCAGCATTTT.

The gene calls are TRBV7-2 and TRBJ2-5, with a weak D call TRBD2 (6 bases). Germline loops: CDR1 SGHTA, CDR2 FQGNSA. The CDR3 is made up of 14 amino acids. The V end was cut by 1 base, the J end by 5 bases, with 11 bases between. CDR3 amino acids: CASSLDGGWETQYF. CDR3 nucleotide sequence: TGTGCCAGCAGCTTAGACGGGGGATGGGAGACCCAGTACTTC.

The CDR3 DNA reads as TGTGCCAGCAGTTATCGGACAGGGTATATTAATGAGCAGTTCTTC. Protein sequence: CASSYRTGYINEQFF. The chain employs TRBV6-6 and TRBJ2-1; 8 positions agree with TRBD1. Germline CDR1 reads MNHNY; CDR2 reads SVGAGI (reference sequence). This CDR3 is 15 amino acids long. J lost 7 bases, V lost 3 bases, and 8 bases had no gene match.

The chain has TRBV5-1 and TRBJ2-5; 11 bases are a match to TRBD2. J lost 3 bases, V lost 4 bases, and 29 bases had no gene match. Germline V gene lookup returns CDR1 SGHRS and CDR2 YFSETQ. CDR3 length: 23 residues. Here the CDR3 DNA reads TGCGCCAGCAGCATACCCATGGGCCCCGGGACTAGCGGCATATTAAGAATCGAAGAGACCCAGTACTTC. Translating gives CASSIPMGPGTSGILRIEETQYF.

The J gene is TRBJ2-2, the V gene TRBV5-4; weak D call: TRBD2 (6 bases). This CDR3 region has 14 residues. In germline, CDR1 is SGHNT, CDR2 YYREEE (reference sequence). V dropped 3 bases and J dropped 2 bases, with 8 bases sitting between them. In DNA form, the CDR3 reads TGTGCCAGCAGCTCGGGACTTAACACCGGGGAGCTGTTTTTT. As protein: CASSSGLNTGELFF.

The rearrangement links TRBV6-2 or TRBV6-3 to TRBJ2-2; 15 bases match TRBD2. The CDR3 spans 19 residues. V shed 3 bases, J shed 1 base, and the junction held 6 bases outside the gene matches. Germline V gene lookup returns CDR1 MNHEY and CDR2 SVGEGT. This chain's CDR3 is CASSYPRTSGGVNTGELFF. The CDR3 region has the DNA TGTGCCAGCAGTTATCCAAGGACTAGCGGGGGGGTGAACACCGGGGAGCTGTTTTTT.

The rearrangement joins TRBV6-5 to TRBJ1-1, with D uncertain. This CDR3 spans 14 amino acids. Germline loops: CDR1 MNHEY, CDR2 SVGAGI. Deletions cut 4 bases from V and 1 base from J, with 10 bases between. Here the CDR3 reads CASSFQGGNTEAFF. The DNA of the CDR3 is TGTGCCAGCAGTTTCCAAGGAGGGAACACTGAAGCTTTCTTT.

CDR3 protein: CASGSKTGALRPQHF. The CDR3 bases are TGTGCTAGTGGTTCGAAGACAGGGGCTTTGCGTCCCCAGCATTTT. The chain has TRBV12-5 and TRBJ1-5; 8 bases are shared with TRBD1. The germline gives CDR1 LGHNT, CDR2 FRNRAP. This CDR3 has 15 residues. V shed 4 bases and J 10 bases; nucleotides not matched to a gene: 12.

The chain recombines TRBV7-8 with TRBJ2-7; no definite D call. Trimming left V 3 bases short and J 6 bases short, with 6 bases between. CDR3 length: 11 residues. Germline loops: CDR1 SGHVS, CDR2 FQNEAQ. The CDR3, as DNA: TGTGCCAGCAGCTTCCTATCCGAGCAGTACTTC. As protein: CASSFLSEQYF. The whole variable domain, remainder taken from reference TRBV7-8 and TRBJ2-7, is GAGVSQSPRYKVAKRGQDVALRCDPISGHVSLFWYQQALGQGPEFLTYFQNEAQLDKSGLPSDRFFAERPEGSVSTLKIQRTQQEDSAVYLCASSFLSEQYFGPGTRLTVT.

This chain links TRBV6-2 or TRBV6-3 with TRBJ2-7; 7 bases are a match to TRBD2. The length of the CDR3 is 14 residues. The V gene's germline CDR1 is MNHEY and CDR2 SVGEGT. V was pared by 5 bases and J by 5 bases, with 9 bases of the junction left unmatched. The CDR3 region is CASSRRGEIDEQYF. In DNA form, the CDR3 reads TGTGCCAGCAGTCGCCGGGGGGAGATAGACGAGCAGTACTTC.

The chain has TRBV28 and TRBJ1-2; a weak D match, TRBD1 (5 bases). The CDR3 totals 17 residues. Trimming took off 1 base at V and 8 bases at J, with 23 bases between the two ends. CDR1 MDHEN and CDR2 SYDVKM come from the germline V gene. CDR3 protein: CASSLSTSTGDSKGYTF. The CDR3 DNA sequence: TGTGCCAGCAGTTTATCCACCTCAACAGGAGACTCTAAAGGCTACACCTTC.

This clone was detected once. This rearrangement joins TRBV4-2 to TRBJ1-2, with D hard to call. Germline V gene lookup returns CDR1 LGHNA and CDR2 YNFKEQ. The CDR3 is made up of 16 amino acids. Trimming took 0 bases from V and 2 from J, leaving 13 bases between them. CDR3 protein: CASSQDAPPRNYGYTF. CDR3 DNA sequence: TGTGCCAGCAGCCAAGATGCCCCGCCCCGGAACTATGGCTACACCTTC.

The genes are TRBV5-1 and TRBJ2-7, with 8 bases fitting TRBD2. The length of the CDR3 is 15 residues. The germline CDR1 and CDR2 sequences are SGHRS and YFSETQ. The J segment lost 3 bases and the V segment lost 5 bases, leaving 10 bases of the junction unmatched. The CDR3 coding sequence is TGCGCCAGCAGTGGGCCCCCGGGGGGGAACTACGAGCAGTACTTC. Translation gives CASSGPPGGNYEQYF. Based on the CDR3 plus reference TRBV5-1 and TRBJ2-7, the full variable domain is KAGVTQTPRYLIKTRGQQVTLSCSPISGHRSVSWYQQTPGQGLQFLFEYFSETQRNKGNFPGRFSGRQFSNSRSEMNVSTLELGDSALYLCASSGPPGGNYEQYFGPGTRLTVT.

The rearrangement joins TRBV9 to TRBJ1-2; tentatively, D is TRBD1 (5 bases). The germline V gene encodes CDR1 SGDLS and CDR2 YYNGEE. The CDR3 is 15 residues long. V was shortened by 0 bases and J by 2 bases, with 11 bases between the two germline ends. In nucleotides, the CDR3 is TGTGCCAGCAGCGTAGATGCGGGGGGAAACTATGGCTACACCTTC. It is translated as CASSVDAGGNYGYTF.

V usage is TRBV27 and J usage is TRBJ1-1; D is perhaps TRBD1 (5 bases). The CDR3 is 15 amino acids. The germline gives CDR1 MNHEY, CDR2 SMNVEV (reference sequence). The V and J ends lost 2 bases and 3 bases respectively, with 13 bases between them. CDR3 sequence: CASSLNPRADTEAFF. The CDR3 nucleotides read TGTGCCAGCAGTTTAAATCCCAGGGCCGACACTGAAGCTTTCTTT.

This chain connects TRBV5-1 to TRBJ1-2; D call uncertain. CDR1 is SGHRS and CDR2 is YFSETQ in the germline V gene. This CDR3 region has 15 residues. The germline V and J ends were trimmed by 0 bases and 4 bases, with 13 bases remaining between them. This CDR3 is CASSLEVAQIYGYTF. CDR3 bases: TGCGCCAGCAGCTTGGAGGTTGCACAGATCTATGGCTACACCTTC.

The gene calls are TRBV5-8 and TRBJ2-5; D unresolved. Germline lookup yields CDR1 SGHTS and CDR2 YDEGEE. Trimming pared 6 bases from V and 9 bases from J, leaving 12 bases between. The CDR3 totals 11 residues. The CDR3 sequence: CASTHESAQYF. The CDR3 DNA sequence: TGTGCCAGCACCCACGAGTCGGCCCAGTACTTC.

The V and J genes are TRBV6-5 and TRBJ2-1, with D uncertain. Deletions cut 6 bases from V and 3 bases from J, with 9 bases between. This CDR3 region has 13 residues. Germline assignment: CDR1 MNHEY and CDR2 SVGAGI. In DNA form, the CDR3 reads TGTGCCAGCAGCACTCCCGGCTACAATGAGCAGTTCTTC. This encodes CASSTPGYNEQFF.

The V and J genes are TRBV7-9 and TRBJ2-1, with unresolved D. The germline V gene has CDR1 SEHNR and CDR2 FQNEAQ (reference sequence). The CDR3 spans 11 residues. V was trimmed by 11 bases and J by 0 bases, leaving 5 bases between them. CDR3 loop: CAVSSYNEQFF. DNA for the CDR3: TGTGCCGTGAGCTCCTACAATGAGCAGTTCTTC.

Only one count was recorded for this clone. The chain links TRBV7-2 to TRBJ2-7, with 9 bases aligning to TRBD1. J gave up 4 bases and V 3 bases, and 4 bases lay outside the gene matches. Looked up from germline, CDR1 is SGHTA and CDR2 is FQGNSA. This CDR3 spans 14 amino acids. The CDR3 DNA sequence: TGTGCCAGCAGCTTGGGGACAGGGAGGTACGAGCAGTACTTC. Translating it yields CASSLGTGRYEQYF.

This chain connects TRBV5-1 to TRBJ1-1, with 7 bases fitting TRBD1. The CDR3 length is 12 residues. The germline V gene encodes CDR1 SGHRS and CDR2 YFSETQ. With V trimmed by 0 bases and J by 7 bases, 0 bases remained unmatched. This chain's CDR3 is CASSLGTGEAFF. The CDR3 DNA reads TGCGCCAGCAGCTTGGGGACAGGTGAAGCTTTCTTT. Full variable domain (rest looked up from reference TRBV5-1 and TRBJ1-1): KAGVTQTPRYLIKTRGQQVTLSCSPISGHRSVSWYQQTPGQGLQFLFEYFSETQRNKGNFPGRFSGRQFSNSRSEMNVSTLELGDSALYLCASSLGTGEAFFGQGTRLTVV.

The rearrangement joins TRBV9 to TRBJ2-7, with 11 positions matching TRBD1. This CDR3 comprises 18 residues. The junction had 16 bases not matched to a gene; V was cut back by 3 bases and J by 5 bases. Germline CDR1 is SGDLS and CDR2 is YYNGEE. The CDR3 reads CASSAFPRAGTGGDEQYF. CDR3 in DNA: TGTGCCAGCAGCGCGTTCCCCCGAGCCGGGACAGGGGGGGACGAGCAGTACTTC.

In its sample, this clone was seen a few times. The chain joins TRBV27 to TRBJ1-4; D is perhaps TRBD1 (6 bases). CDR1 and CDR2 (germline): MNHEY, SMNVEV (reference sequence). This CDR3 has 12 amino acids. Trimming took 6 bases from V and 11 from J, leaving 13 bases between them. CDR3 bases: TGTGCCAGCAGGCTGGGAGGGGGGAAACTGTTTTTT. It codes for CASRLGGGKLFF.

This chain links TRBV5-5 with TRBJ2-2; D is ambiguous. This CDR3 spans 13 amino acids. The V gene's germline CDR1 is SGHKS and CDR2 YYEKEE (reference sequence). Trimming took off 5 bases at V and 7 bases at J, with 12 bases between the two ends. Written as DNA, the CDR3 is TGTGCCAGCAGGCGTACTGGTGGCGGGGAGCTGTTTTTT. This encodes CASRRTGGGELFF.

The chain has TRBV3-1 (or the pseudogene TRBV3-2) and TRBJ2-2; no reliable D call. The CDR3 consists of 13 residues. Per germline, CDR1 LGHDT and CDR2 YNNKEL (reference sequence). The V end lost 3 bases, the J end lost 5 bases, and 7 bases lay between the germline ends. The CDR3 DNA follows: TGTGCCAGCAGCCATGGCCTTACCGGGGAGCTGTTTTTT. It is translated as CASSHGLTGELFF.

V is TRBV7-8 and J is TRBJ2-1, with TRBD1 matching 9 bases. V dropped 4 bases and J dropped 9; count of bases not matched to a gene: 10. CDR3 length: 15 amino acids. Germline V gene data show CDR1 as SGHVS and CDR2 as FQNEAQ. The CDR3 sequence is CASSYRTGVGGEQFF. In DNA form, the CDR3 reads TGTGCCAGCAGCTACAGGACAGGGGTAGGCGGTGAGCAGTTCTTC.